This record concerns one TCR beta chain sequence. The antigen is unknown. Germline V lookup: CDR1 SGHTA, CDR2 FQGNSA. Trimming pared 4 bases from V and 1 base from J, leaving 5 bases between. This CDR3 has 13 residues. These data belong to a study of cytotoxic CD8 clonotypes in ibrutinib-treated CLL. Study-level findings and limits: On treatment, the uncommon public clonotypes contracted or remained stable.

This table comes from immunoSEQ multiplex PCR, and its TCRdb copy is limited to in-frame clones, with some not included. The sample lists around 140,000 clones, about 80% occurring once. The TCR sequence derives from a human donor with chronic lymphocytic leukemia. V gene TRBV7-2 combines with J gene TRBJ1-5; the D is unclear. The input for sequencing was PBMCs, taken after 24 months of ibrutinib treatment. CDR3 nucleotides: TGTGCCAGCAGCTCCCAAAGCAATCAGCCCCAGCATTTT. It encodes CASSSQSNQPQHF.